The 2 T cell receptor beta chains presented below share a single source sample, sequenced in a study of control samples from healthy donors and cancer patients. This table comes from immunoSEQ multiplex PCR, and its TCRdb copy is limited to in-frame clones, with some not included. Seen here are some 98,000 clones, approximately 84% observed once, and the top ten hold 38%. Material for sequencing was PBMCs. The receptors stem from a man between 65 and 85 years old with lung cancer.

The V and J genes are TRBV6-6 and TRBJ2-7, with a possible D match to TRBD1 (5 bases). Germline V gives CDR1 MNHNY, CDR2 SVGAGI (reference sequence). The CDR3 sequence is 13 residues long. Trimming stripped 5 bases from V and 1 base from J, with 9 bases between. CDR3 sequence: CASSTRQSYEQYF. CDR3 coding DNA: TGTGCCAGCAGTACCAGACAGTCCTACGAGCAGTACTTC.

The chain employs TRBV5-6 and TRBJ1-3; D call uncertain. The CDR3 is made up of 15 amino acids. Looked up from germline, CDR1 is SGHDT and CDR2 is YYEEEE. Trimming removed 1 base at V and 0 bases at J, with 8 bases between. CDR3 sequence reads: CASSLRAGSGNTIYF. For the CDR3, the DNA is TGTGCCAGCAGCTTGAGGGCAGGCTCTGGAAACACCATATATTTT.